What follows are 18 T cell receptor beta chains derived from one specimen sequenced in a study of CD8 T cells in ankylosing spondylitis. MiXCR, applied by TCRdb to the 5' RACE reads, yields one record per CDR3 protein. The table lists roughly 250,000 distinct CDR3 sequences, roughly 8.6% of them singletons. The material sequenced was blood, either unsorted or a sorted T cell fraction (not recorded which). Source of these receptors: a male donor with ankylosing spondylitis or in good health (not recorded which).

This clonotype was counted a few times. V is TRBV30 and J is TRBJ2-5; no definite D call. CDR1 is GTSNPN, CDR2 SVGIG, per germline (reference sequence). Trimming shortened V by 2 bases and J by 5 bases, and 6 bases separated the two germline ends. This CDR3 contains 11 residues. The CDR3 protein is CAWSSPETQYF. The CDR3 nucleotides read TGTGCCTGGAGTAGCCCGGAGACCCAGTACTTC.

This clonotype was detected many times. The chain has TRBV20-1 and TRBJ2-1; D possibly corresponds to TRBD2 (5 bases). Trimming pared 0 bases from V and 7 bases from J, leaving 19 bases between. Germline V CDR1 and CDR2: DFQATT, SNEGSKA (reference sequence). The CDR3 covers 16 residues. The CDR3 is CSARELGGLAPNEQFF. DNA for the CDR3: TGCAGTGCTAGAGAATTAGGTGGTTTAGCGCCAAATGAGCAGTTCTTC.

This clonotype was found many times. CDR3 loop: CASSQRTGNGEQYF. CDR3 DNA: TGCGCCAGCAGCCAAAGGACAGGGAACGGCGAGCAGTACTTC. The rearrangement links TRBV4-3 to TRBJ2-7; 8 bases are a match to TRBD1. Germline V gene sequence: CDR1 LGHNA, CDR2 YSLEER. The trim removed 2 bases at V and 6 bases at J, leaving 6 bases unmatched. The CDR3 consists of 14 residues.

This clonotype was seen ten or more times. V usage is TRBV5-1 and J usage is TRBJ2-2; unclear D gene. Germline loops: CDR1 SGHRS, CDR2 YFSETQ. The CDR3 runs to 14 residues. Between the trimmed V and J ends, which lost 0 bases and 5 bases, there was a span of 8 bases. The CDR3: CASSLVADTGELFF. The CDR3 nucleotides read TGCGCCAGCAGCTTGGTGGCGGATACCGGGGAGCTGTTTTTT.

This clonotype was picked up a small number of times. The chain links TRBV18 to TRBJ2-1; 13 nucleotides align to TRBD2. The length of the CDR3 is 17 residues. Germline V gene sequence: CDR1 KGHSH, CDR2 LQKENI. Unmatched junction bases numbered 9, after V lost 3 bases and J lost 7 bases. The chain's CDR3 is CASSPPIGTSGANEQFF. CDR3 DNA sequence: TGTGCCAGCTCACCTCCCATCGGGACTAGCGGGGCTAATGAGCAGTTCTTC.

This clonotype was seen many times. In DNA, the CDR3 is TGTGCCAGCAGCTTAACTAGGACCCGAGGTCAGAATGAGCAGTTCTTC. Translation: CASSLTRTRGQNEQFF. This chain uses TRBV7-6 with TRBJ2-1, with D possibly TRBD2 on 5 matching bases. The CDR3 consists of 16 residues. The V end lost 2 bases, the J end lost 7 bases, and 18 bases lay between the germline ends. Germline V gene data show CDR1 as SGHVS and CDR2 as FNYEAQ.

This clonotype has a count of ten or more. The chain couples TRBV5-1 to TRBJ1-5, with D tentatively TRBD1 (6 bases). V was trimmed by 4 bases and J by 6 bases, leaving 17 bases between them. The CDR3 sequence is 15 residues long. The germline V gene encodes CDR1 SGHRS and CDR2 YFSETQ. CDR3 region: CASSREGQMGQPQHF. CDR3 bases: TGCGCCAGCAGCCGTGAGGGACAAATGGGTCAGCCCCAGCATTTT.

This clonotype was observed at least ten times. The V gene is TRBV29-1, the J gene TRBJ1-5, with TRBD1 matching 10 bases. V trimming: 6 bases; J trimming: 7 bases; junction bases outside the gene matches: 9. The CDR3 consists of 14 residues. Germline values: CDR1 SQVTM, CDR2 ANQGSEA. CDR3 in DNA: TGCAGCGTCGCGAGGACAGGGGGTGGGCAGCCCCAGCATTTT. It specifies CSVARTGGGQPQHF.

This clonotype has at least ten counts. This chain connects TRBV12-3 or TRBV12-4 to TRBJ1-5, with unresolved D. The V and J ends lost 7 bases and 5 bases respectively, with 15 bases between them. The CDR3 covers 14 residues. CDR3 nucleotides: TGTGCCAGCACTCCTCTTGGCCGGGATCAGCCCCAGCATTTT. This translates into CASTPLGRDQPQHF.

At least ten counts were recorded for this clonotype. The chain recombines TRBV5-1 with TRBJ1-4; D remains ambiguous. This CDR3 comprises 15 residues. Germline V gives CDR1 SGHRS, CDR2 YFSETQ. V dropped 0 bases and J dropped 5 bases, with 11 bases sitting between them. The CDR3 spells CASSLEPNLNEKLFF. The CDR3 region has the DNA TGCGCCAGCAGCTTGGAGCCAAACCTGAATGAAAAACTGTTTTTT.

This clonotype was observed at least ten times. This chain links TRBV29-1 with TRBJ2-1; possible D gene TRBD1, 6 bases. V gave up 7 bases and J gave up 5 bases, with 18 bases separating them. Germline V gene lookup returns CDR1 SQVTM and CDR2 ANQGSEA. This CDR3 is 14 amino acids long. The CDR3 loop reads CSAGWGLLNNEQFF. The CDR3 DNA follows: TGCAGCGCCGGGTGGGGGCTACTTAACAATGAGCAGTTCTTC.

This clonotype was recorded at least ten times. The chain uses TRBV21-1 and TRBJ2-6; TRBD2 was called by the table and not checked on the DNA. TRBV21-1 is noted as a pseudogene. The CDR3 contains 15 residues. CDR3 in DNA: TGTGCCAAAGTCCGACGAGACTCTGGGGCCAACGTCCTGACTTTC. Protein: CAKVRRDSGANVLTF.

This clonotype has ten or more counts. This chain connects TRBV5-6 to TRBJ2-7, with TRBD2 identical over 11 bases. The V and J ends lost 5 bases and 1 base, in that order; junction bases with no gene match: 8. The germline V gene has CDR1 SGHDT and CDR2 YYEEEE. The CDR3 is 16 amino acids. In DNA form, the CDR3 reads TGTGCCAGCAGTTTTCGACTAGCGGGGCAATCCTACGAGCAGTACTTC. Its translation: CASSFRLAGQSYEQYF.

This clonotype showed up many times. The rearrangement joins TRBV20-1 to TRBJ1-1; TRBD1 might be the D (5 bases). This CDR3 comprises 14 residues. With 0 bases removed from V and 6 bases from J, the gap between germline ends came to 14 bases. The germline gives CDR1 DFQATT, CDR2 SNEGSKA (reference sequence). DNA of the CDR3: TGCAGTGCTAGAGACCTACAGGCGCACGCTGAAGCTTTCTTT. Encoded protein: CSARDLQAHAEAFF.

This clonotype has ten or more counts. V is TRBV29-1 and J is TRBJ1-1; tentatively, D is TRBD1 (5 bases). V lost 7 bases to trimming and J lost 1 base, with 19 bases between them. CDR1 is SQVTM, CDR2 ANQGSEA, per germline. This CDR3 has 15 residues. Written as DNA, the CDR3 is TGCAGCGCCGATGCCTGGGGCATGGGGAACACTGAAGCTTTCTTT. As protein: CSADAWGMGNTEAFF.

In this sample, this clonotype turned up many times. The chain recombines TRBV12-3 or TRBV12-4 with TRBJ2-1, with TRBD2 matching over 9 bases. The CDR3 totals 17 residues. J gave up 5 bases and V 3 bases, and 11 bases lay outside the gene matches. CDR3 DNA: TGTGCCAGCAGTTTCCCTAGCGGGGCACCTCGGGACAATGAGCAGTTCTTC. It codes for CASSFPSGAPRDNEQFF.

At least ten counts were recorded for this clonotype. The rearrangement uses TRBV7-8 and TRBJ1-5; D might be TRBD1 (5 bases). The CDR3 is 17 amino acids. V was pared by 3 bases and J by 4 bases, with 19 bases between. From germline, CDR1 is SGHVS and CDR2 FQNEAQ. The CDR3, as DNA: TGTGCCAGCAGCTTCCCACCCCGAGGGGTACGGAATCAGCCCCAGCATTTT. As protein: CASSFPPRGVRNQPQHF. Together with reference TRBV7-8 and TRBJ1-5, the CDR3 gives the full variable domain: GAGVSQSPRYKVAKRGQDVALRCDPISGHVSLFWYQQALGQGPEFLTYFQNEAQLDKSGLPSDRFFAERPEGSVSTLKIQRTQQEDSAVYLCASSFPPRGVRNQPQHFGDGTRLSIL.

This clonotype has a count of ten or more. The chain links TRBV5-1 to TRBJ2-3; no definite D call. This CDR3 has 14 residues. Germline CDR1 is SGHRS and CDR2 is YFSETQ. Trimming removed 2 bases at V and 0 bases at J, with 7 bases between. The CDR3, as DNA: TGCGCCAGCAGCTTAGAGGTTAGCACAGATACGCAGTATTTT. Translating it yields CASSLEVSTDTQYF.